These T cell receptor beta chains were read from a single sample in a study of CD8 T cells in ankylosing spondylitis. Each CDR3 protein is one row after TCRdb ran MiXCR on the 5' RACE reads. The sample shows over 600,000 distinct CDR3 sequences, around 20% of them seen only once. The source material was blood, either unsorted or a sorted T cell fraction (not recorded which). All receptors come from a male donor with ankylosing spondylitis. The CDR3 runs from the conserved cysteine through the conserved F or W. A D gene is named only where the DNA matches it firmly. Clone size is stated in some rows and not others, as once, few, many or a class when expanded.

TRBJ2-1 | TRBV11-2 | - | TRBD2 | 18 | TGTGCCAGCAGCCCCCCGAAAGAGGGGACTAGCGTTTACAATGAGCAGTTCTTC | CASSPPKEGTSVYNEQFF
TRBJ1-1 | TRBV30 | - | - | 13 | TGTGCCTGGACGGGACACATGAACACTGAAGCTTTCTTT | CAWTGHMNTEAFF
TRBJ2-7 | TRBV12-3/TRBV12-4 | - | - | 15 | TGTGCCAGCAGCCGAGGGGGGGCGCGGCTTAACGAGCAGTACTTC | CASSRGGARLNEQYF
TRBJ1-5 | TRBV12-3/TRBV12-4 | few | - | 13 | TGTGCCAGCAGTTCAGGGGTGAATCAGCCCCAGCATTTT | CASSSGVNQPQHF
TRBJ2-1 | TRBV5-5 | - | TRBD2 | 17 | TGTGCCAGCAGCTTGGGGACTAGTGTGAGGTCTTACAATGAGCAGTTCTTC | CASSLGTSVRSYNEQFF
TRBJ1-2 | TRBV7-2 | - | - | 13 | TGTGCCAGCAGTCCATGGGGGAGGCAGGGCTACACCTTC | CASSPWGRQGYTF
TRBJ2-1 | TRBV4-2 | once | TRBD1 | 17 | TGTGCCAGCAGCCAAGGAGGGGGACAGGGCCTAAACAATGAGCAGTTCTTC | CASSQGGGQGLNNEQFF
TRBJ1-1 | TRBV5-1 | - | TRBD1 | 17 | TGCGCCAGCAGCTCGGGAGGACAGGTTATAGGAAACACTGAAGCTTTCTTT | CASSSGGQVIGNTEAFF
TRBJ2-7 | TRBV12-3/TRBV12-4 | - | - | 15 | TGTGCCAGCAGTTCGGTGGGGGCCATCTCCTACGAGCAGTACTTC | CASSSVGAISYEQYF
TRBJ2-7 | TRBV11-1 | few | TRBD2 | 14 | TGTGCCAGCAGCTGGAGCGGGAGCTCCTACGAGCAGTACTTC | CASSWSGSSYEQYF
TRBJ2-2 | TRBV27 | - | TRBD2 | 15 | TGTGCCAGCAGTGGGTCTAGCGGGAGGTTCGGGGAGCTGTTTTTT | CASSGSSGRFGELFF
TRBJ2-3 | TRBV5-1 | few | - | 16 | TGCGCCAGCAGCCCTTGGGGACTCCCGGAGACAGATACGCAGTATTTT | CASSPWGLPETDTQYF
TRBJ2-2 | TRBV30 | - | TRBD1 | 14 | TGTGCCTGGCGCTCGACAGGGTCGACCGGGGAGCTGTTTTTT | CAWRSTGSTGELFF
TRBJ1-1 | TRBV4-3 | few | - | 16 | TGCGCCAGCAGCCAAGTCTGGGGGGAGGGGAAAGCTGAAGCTTTCTTT | CASSQVWGEGKAEAFF
TRBJ2-3 | TRBV4-1 | - | - | 16 | TGCGCCAGCAGCCAAGGTGCGGGGTTCGGCACAGATACGCAGTATTTT | CASSQGAGFGTDTQYF
TRBJ2-2 | TRBV6-4 | few | TRBD1 | 15 | TGTGCCACCCCCCTATTTGACAGGGGCACCGGGGAGCTGTTTTTT | CATPLFDRGTGELFF
TRBJ2-2 | TRBV4-2 | - | TRBD2 | 16 | TGTGCCAGCAGCCAAGAACTAGCGGGGGACACCGGGGAGCTGTTTTTT | CASSQELAGDTGELFF
TRBJ2-3 | TRBV6-4 | few | - | 15 | TGTGCCAGCAGTGACTCAGGAGGGCACTCGGATACGCAGTATTTT | CASSDSGGHSDTQYF
TRBJ2-1 | TRBV12-3/TRBV12-4 | - | - | 13 | TGTGCCAGCACCTCGTTGGGGACGCCTGAGCAGTTCTTC | CASTSLGTPEQFF